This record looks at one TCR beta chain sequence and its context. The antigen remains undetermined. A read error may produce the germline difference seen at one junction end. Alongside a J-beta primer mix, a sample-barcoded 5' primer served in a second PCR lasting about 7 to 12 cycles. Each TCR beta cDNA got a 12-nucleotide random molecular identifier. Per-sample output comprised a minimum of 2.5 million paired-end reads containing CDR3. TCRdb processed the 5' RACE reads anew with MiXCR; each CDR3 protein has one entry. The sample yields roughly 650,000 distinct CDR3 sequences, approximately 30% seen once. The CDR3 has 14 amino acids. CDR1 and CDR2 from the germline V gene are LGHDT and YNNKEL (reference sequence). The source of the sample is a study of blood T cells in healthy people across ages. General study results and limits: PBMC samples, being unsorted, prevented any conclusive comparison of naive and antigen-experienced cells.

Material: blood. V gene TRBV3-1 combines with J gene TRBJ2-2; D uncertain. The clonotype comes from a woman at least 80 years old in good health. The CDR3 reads CAGSQVANTGELFF. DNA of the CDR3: TGTGCCGGCAGCCAAGTTGCGAACACCGGGGAGCTGTTTTTT.